The rows below give T cell receptor beta chains drawn from one sample of a study of blood T cell dynamics during melanoma immunotherapy. The repertoire was sequenced with immunoSEQ multiplex PCR; TCRdb's copy has only in-frame clones and lacks some. The sample includes approximately 25,000 clones, roughly 89% seen only once; the top ten take 4.6%. Sequencing was performed on blood, taken from a patient treated with checkpoint blockade. The receptors here all came from a human donor with melanoma. CDR3s include the opening cysteine and the closing phenylalanine or tryptophan. The D gene is left open where the match is weak. Clone size appears in some rows only: once, few, many, or a class for an expanded clone.

V,size,D,J,DNA,CDR3
TRBV2,.,TRBD2,TRBJ2-7,TGTGCCAGCAGTGTCGGTGGTAGCGGGAGGGACGAGCAGTACTTC,CASSVGGSGRDEQYF
TRBV2,.,.,TRBJ1-5,TGTGCCAGCACCAGGGATAGCAATCAGCCCCAGCATTTT,CASTRDSNQPQHF
TRBV20-1,.,.,TRBJ1-6,TGCAGTCAATTCCCGGATTCACCCCTCCACTTT,CSQFPDSPLHF
TRBV6-1,.,.,TRBJ2-7,TGTGCCAGCAGTGACTGGGGGCCTGGGTACGAGCAGTACTTC,CASSDWGPGYEQYF
TRBV5-5,.,.,TRBJ1-5,TGTGCCAGCAGCTTATGGGAACGGGGGGTGGATCAGCCCCAGCATTTT,CASSLWERGVDQPQHF
TRBV28,.,TRBD1,TRBJ2-7,TGTGCCAGCAGTTACCCAGGGGGCGGAGGCGAGCAGTACTTC,CASSYPGGGGEQYF
TRBV15,.,.,TRBJ1-4,TGTGCCACCAGCAGAGAAATCCGGGCCGGAGGCGAAAAACTGTTTTTT,CATSREIRAGGEKLFF
TRBV2,.,.,TRBJ2-2,TGTGCCACCGGACGGTCGAACACCGGGGAGCTGTTTTTT,CATGRSNTGELFF
TRBV7-6,.,.,TRBJ2-2,TGTGCCAGCAGCCCCGTCGGGGGGCTGAACACCGGGGAGCTGTTTTTT,CASSPVGGLNTGELFF
TRBV11-2,.,TRBD2,TRBJ2-1,TGTGCCAGCAGCTTAGAGAGGACTAGCGGGACCAACAATGAGCAGTTCTTC,CASSLERTSGTNNEQFF
TRBV5-4,.,TRBD2,TRBJ2-7,TGTGCCAGCAGCTTGAAGACTAGCGGGAGGTACGAGCAGTACTTC,CASSLKTSGRYEQYF
TRBV6-4,.,TRBD1,TRBJ1-2,TGTGCCAGCAGTGTTAGGACAGGTTCTGGCTACACCTTC,CASSVRTGSGYTF
TRBV7-3,.,TRBD1,TRBJ1-2,TGTGCCAGCAGCTTTGTACAGGGGGCGAACTATGGCTACACCTTC,CASSFVQGANYGYTF
TRBV28,.,TRBD1,TRBJ1-1,TGTGCCAGCAGTCCTCACAGGGGTCAGAACACTGAAGCTTTCTTT,CASSPHRGQNTEAFF
TRBV28,once,.,TRBJ2-5,TGTGCCAGCAGTGAGGGCCGGGGGGAGACCCAGTACTTC,CASSEGRGETQYF
TRBV5-1,.,.,TRBJ2-1,TGCGCCAGCAGCTCCGGGATGGCGAGGGCTAAAAACAATGAGCAGTTCTTC,CASSSGMARAKNNEQFF
TRBV6-1,.,TRBD1,TRBJ1-5,TGTGCCAGCACTGTAACAGGGGTAGAGCCCCAGCATTTT,CASTVTGVEPQHF
TRBV6-5,once,.,TRBJ2-7,TGTGCCAGCAGTTGGGGACTCGAGGCCTACGAGCAGTACTTC,CASSWGLEAYEQYF
TRBV5-1,.,TRBD1,TRBJ2-5,TGCGCCAGCAGCCCGGGACAGGGTGGAGAGACCCAGTACTTC,CASSPGQGGETQYF
TRBV7-9,.,TRBD1,TRBJ1-5,TGTGCCAGCAGCTCGGGACAGGGGCCTTCGAGCAATCAGCCCCAGCATTTT,CASSSGQGPSSNQPQHF
TRBV7-8,.,.,TRBJ2-5,TGTGCCAGCAGATCCAACAGAGCCCAAGAGACCCAGTACTTC,CASRSNRAQETQYF
TRBV7-6,.,TRBD2,TRBJ2-2,TGTGCCAGCAGTCTTAGCGGGAGTGCGAACACCGGGGAGCTGTTTTTT,CASSLSGSANTGELFF
TRBV28,.,.,TRBJ1-1,TGTGCCAGCAGTTTTCCACCCACTGAAGCTTTCTTT,CASSFPPTEAFF
TRBV7-7,.,.,TRBJ2-1,TGTGCTAGCAGCTTAGAAGTTGGGGGGAATAATGAGCAGTTCTTC,CASSLEVGGNNEQFF
TRBV5-1,.,.,TRBJ1-1,TGCGCCAGCAGCTTGGGGGCCTTGAACACTGAAGCTTTCTTT,CASSLGALNTEAFF
TRBV2,.,.,TRBJ2-7,TGTGCCAGCATGCAGGGAAACTACGAGCAGTACTTC,CASMQGNYEQYF
TRBV27,.,.,TRBJ1-2,TGTGCCAGCACCTCTCCCGGGACGCGCTATGGCTACACCTTC,CASTSPGTRYGYTF
TRBV28,once,TRBD1,TRBJ1-1,TGTGCCAGTATACGAGCAGGGGGCGTAACTCCTGAAGCTTTCTTT,CASIRAGGVTPEAFF
TRBV28,.,.,TRBJ2-7,TGTGCCAGCGGGGGCCGGTCCTACGAGCAGTACTTC,CASGGRSYEQYF
TRBV27,.,.,TRBJ2-1,TGTGCCAGCAGTTCCCTTAGGACTGGAAATGAGCAGTTCTTC,CASSSLRTGNEQFF
TRBV25-1,.,.,TRBJ1-3,TGTGCCAGCCGGGACGAGGGTAGGCGAAACACCATATATTTT,CASRDEGRRNTIYF
TRBV5-1,.,TRBD1,TRBJ2-7,TGCGCCAGCAGCTTGGGGGGACAGATATACGAGCAGTACTTC,CASSLGGQIYEQYF
TRBV11-2,.,TRBD2,TRBJ2-7,TGTGCCAGCAGCTCTCAATCGGGGGTTTTAGCGGGTGGTAGGGAGCAGTACTTC,CASSSQSGVLAGGREQYF
TRBV7-2,.,TRBD2,TRBJ2-3,TGTGCCAGCAGCTTATCGGGCGGGAGTTGGGGCACAGATACGCAGTATTTT,CASSLSGGSWGTDTQYF
TRBV7-8,.,.,TRBJ1-1,TGTGCCAGCAGCTCCAGGGTCGAAGCTTTCTTT,CASSSRVEAFF
TRBV27,.,TRBD1,TRBJ2-1,TGTGCCAGCAGTCCCCGGACAGGGGCCTACAATGAGCAGTTCTTC,CASSPRTGAYNEQFF
TRBV5-1,few,TRBD2,TRBJ2-1,TGCGCCAGCAGCTACGGGACTAGCGGGAGCAATGAGCAGTTCTTC,CASSYGTSGSNEQFF
TRBV5-8,once,TRBD2,TRBJ2-3,TGTGCCAGCAGCTTGGGGACTAGCGGATACACAGATACGCAGTATTTT,CASSLGTSGYTDTQYF
TRBV6-1,.,.,TRBJ1-2,TGTGCCAGCAGTGTAACAGGCCTAACCAACTATGGCTACACCTTC,CASSVTGLTNYGYTF
TRBV28,few,.,TRBJ2-1,TGTGCCAGCATCAAGGAGAGCTCCTACAATGAGCAGTTCTTC,CASIKESSYNEQFF
TRBV27,.,TRBD1,TRBJ2-7,TGTGCCAGCAGTTTACTGGGACAGGGGGCCCACGAGCAGTACTTC,CASSLLGQGAHEQYF
TRBV6-1,.,.,TRBJ2-2,TGTGCCAGCAGGGGGAGGGGGGAGCTGTTTTTT,CASRGRGELFF
TRBV6-5,.,.,TRBJ1-2,TGTGCCAGCAGTTACTCGTTACAGCGGCTCGGCTACACCTTC,CASSYSLQRLGYTF
TRBV29-1,.,TRBD2,TRBJ2-7,TGCAGCGCCACTACTAGCGGGAGTCCCTACGAGCAGTACTTC,CSATTSGSPYEQYF
TRBV20-1,.,TRBD1,TRBJ1-2,TGCAGTGCGACAGGGGTATATGGCTACACCTTC,CSATGVYGYTF
TRBV7-8,few,.,TRBJ2-3,TGTGCCAGCAGCTTAGCACTAGCACATCACGATACGCAGTATTTT,CASSLALAHHDTQYF
TRBV7-2,.,TRBD2,TRBJ2-2,TGTGCCAGCAGCACGTCACTAGCGGGAGTAAAGACCGGGGAGCTGTTTTTT,CASSTSLAGVKTGELFF
TRBV11-2,.,.,TRBJ2-1,TGTGCCAGCAGCTTCTCAGGATTCCGCGCCTACAATGAGCAGTTCTTC,CASSFSGFRAYNEQFF
TRBV18,once,.,TRBJ1-2,TGTGCCAGCTCACCCTTCAGCGATGGCTACACCTTC,CASSPFSDGYTF
TRBV11-3,.,.,TRBJ2-7,TGTGCCAGCAGCCTAGACCCAACAGGTCGCGAGCAGTACTTC,CASSLDPTGREQYF
TRBV5-5,.,.,TRBJ2-4,TGTGCCAGCAGCTCGGACGGCGTAGCCAAAAACATTCAGTACTTC,CASSSDGVAKNIQYF
TRBV2,once,.,TRBJ2-6,TGTGCCAGCAGTTATTCAGGGTTGCCTGGGGCCAACGTCCTGACTTTC,CASSYSGLPGANVLTF
TRBV6-5,few,TRBD1,TRBJ1-3,TGTGCCAGCAGCCGACAGGGCACCTCTGGAAACACCATATATTTT,CASSRQGTSGNTIYF
TRBV19,.,.,TRBJ1-5,TGTGCCAGTAGTACTCAGCCCCAGCATTTT,CASSTQPQHF